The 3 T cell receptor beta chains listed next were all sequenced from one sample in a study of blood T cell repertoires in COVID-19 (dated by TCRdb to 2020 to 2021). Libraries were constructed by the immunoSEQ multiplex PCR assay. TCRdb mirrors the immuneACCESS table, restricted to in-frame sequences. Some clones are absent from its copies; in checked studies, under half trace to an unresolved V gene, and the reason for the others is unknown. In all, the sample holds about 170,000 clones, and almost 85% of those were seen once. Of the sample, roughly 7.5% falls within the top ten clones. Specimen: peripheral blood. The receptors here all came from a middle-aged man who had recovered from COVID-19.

The CDR3 region is CASSIRECAKNIQYF. In DNA form, the CDR3 reads TGTGCCAGCAGCATCAGGGAATGCGCCAAAAACATTCAGTACTTC. The chain joins TRBV21-1 to TRBJ2-4; TRBD1 is taken as the D call from the table, unchecked against the DNA. TRBV21-1 is marked as a pseudogene. The CDR3 consists of 15 residues.

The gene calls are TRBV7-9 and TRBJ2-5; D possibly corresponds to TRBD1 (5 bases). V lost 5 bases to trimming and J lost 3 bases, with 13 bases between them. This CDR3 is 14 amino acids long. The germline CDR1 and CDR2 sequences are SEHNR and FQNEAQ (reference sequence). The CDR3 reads CASSETLGEETQYF. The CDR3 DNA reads TGTGCCAGCAGCGAAACCCTAGGGGAAGAGACCCAGTACTTC.

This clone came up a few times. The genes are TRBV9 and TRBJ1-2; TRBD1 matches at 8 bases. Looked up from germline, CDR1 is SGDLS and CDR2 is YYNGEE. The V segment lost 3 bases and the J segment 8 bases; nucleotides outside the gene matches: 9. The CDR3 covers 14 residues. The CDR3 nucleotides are TGTGCCAGCAGCGGGGACAGGCTTTTAAGGGGCTACACCTTC. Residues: CASSGDRLLRGYTF.